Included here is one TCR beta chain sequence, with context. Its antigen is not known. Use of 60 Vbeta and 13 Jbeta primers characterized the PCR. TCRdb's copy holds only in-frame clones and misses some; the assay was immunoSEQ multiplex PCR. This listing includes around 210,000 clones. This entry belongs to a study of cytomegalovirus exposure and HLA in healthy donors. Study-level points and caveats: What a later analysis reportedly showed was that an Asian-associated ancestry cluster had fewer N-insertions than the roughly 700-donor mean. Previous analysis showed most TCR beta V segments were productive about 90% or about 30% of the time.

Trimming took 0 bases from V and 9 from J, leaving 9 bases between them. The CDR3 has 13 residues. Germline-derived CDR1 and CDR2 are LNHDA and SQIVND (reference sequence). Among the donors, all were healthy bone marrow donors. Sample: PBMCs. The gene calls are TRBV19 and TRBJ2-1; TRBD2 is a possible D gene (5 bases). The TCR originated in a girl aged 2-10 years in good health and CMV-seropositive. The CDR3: CASSIEEDGEQFF. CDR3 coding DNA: TGTGCCAGTAGTATAGAGGAGGATGGTGAGCAGTTCTTC.